This T cell receptor beta chain was recorded in a study of CD8+ T cells in alopecia areata. Overall study context: Patients received oral tofacitinib, 5 to 10 mg twice daily, for moderate-to-severe alopecia areata.

V was cut by 6 bases and J by 0 bases, with 18 bases left in between. CDR3 length: 17 residues. Germline loops: CDR1 SGHAT, CDR2 FQDESV (reference sequence). Noted treatment: oral pan-JAK inhibitor, 5-10 mg twice daily. RNA, once extracted, was reverse transcribed into cDNA for use as the sequencing template. Assay used: immunoSEQ multiplex PCR; TCRdb lists only in-frame clones, some missing. Of 95,000 to 110,000 clones in the sample, 65% to 90% are singletons; the top ten hold around 10%. Findings and caveats of the study: Scalp clonality and expanded CD8+ clones among the top 100 fell significantly with tofacitinib.

About this clone: The antigen is unknown.

This receptor was taken from a human donor with alopecia areata. Sequencing used CD8+ T cells sorted from blood, obtained between weeks 30 and 35, from a patient treated with tofacitinib. The rearrangement joins TRBV11-1 to TRBJ2-1; D is unclear. CDR3 loop: CASSLFMNPSSYNEQFF. As DNA, the CDR3 is TGTGCCAGCAGTTTATTCATGAACCCTAGCTCCTACAATGAGCAGTTCTTC.